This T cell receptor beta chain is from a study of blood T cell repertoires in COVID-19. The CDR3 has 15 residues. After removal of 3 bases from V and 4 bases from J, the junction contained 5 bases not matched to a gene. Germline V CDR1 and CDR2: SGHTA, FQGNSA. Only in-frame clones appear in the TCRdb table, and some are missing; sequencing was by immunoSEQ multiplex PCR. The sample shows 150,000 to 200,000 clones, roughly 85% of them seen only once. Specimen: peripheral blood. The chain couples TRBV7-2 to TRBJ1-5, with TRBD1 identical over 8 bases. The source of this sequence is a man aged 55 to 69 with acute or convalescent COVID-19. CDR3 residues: CASSFGTGHNQPQHF. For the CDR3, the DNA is TGTGCCAGCAGCTTCGGGACAGGCCATAATCAGCCCCAGCATTTT.